This record looks at one TCR beta chain sequence and its context. The antigen remains unidentified. Germline lookup yields CDR1 MGHDK and CDR2 SYGVNS. This CDR3 spans 14 amino acids. The V and J ends lost 6 bases and 7 bases, in that order; junction bases with no gene match: 9. The sample belongs to a study of T cells in Graves' hyperthyroidism and ophthalmopathy. Notes on the study in general: Blood also contained most expanded thyroid clonotypes above 0.001.

Amplification of TCR beta CDR3 regions used RNA as the template. The HTBI primer set was used in a first-round RT-PCR of the TCR CDR3. MiXCR, run by TCRdb on the multiplex PCR reads, gives a single entry per CDR3 protein. The sample yields 500,000 to 750,000 distinct CDR3 sequences, more than 15% seen once. This sequence was found in a woman aged 25-40 years with Graves' hyperthyroidism. What was sequenced was blood. V is TRBV25-1 and J is TRBJ1-1, with TRBD1 matching 9 bases. The CDR3 DNA sequence: TGTGCCAGCAGACCTGGACAGGGGTTTGGTGAAGCTTTCTTT. It is translated as CASRPGQGFGEAFF.